The source of this TCR beta chain is a study of vaccination and CD4 T cells after COVID-19. Treatment defined: roughly nine-day PBMC culture with coronavirus spike peptide pools or control peptides (ViraFEST assay). Investigators obtained the unexposed donor's CD4+ T cells before the COVID-19 pandemic (2011-2018). The assay that was used to sequence DNA from cultured CD4+ T cells was the Oncomine TCR Beta short-read assay. TCRdb recomputed calls from the PCR reads with MiXCR, one row per CDR3 protein. The table has around 10,000 distinct CDR3 sequences, roughly 35% seen once. Trimming took 5 bases from V and 6 from J; bases not matched to a gene: 7. The CDR3 loop spans 14 amino acids. On this clonotype: Its antigen remains unidentified.

The TCR comes from a human donor in good health. The gene calls are TRBV12-3 or TRBV12-4 and TRBJ1-5, with 7 bases fitting TRBD1. Sequenced input: CD4+ T cells from blood, cultured in vitro. The chain's CDR3 is CASSKTGESQPQHF. The CDR3 bases are TGTGCCAGCAGTAAAACAGGGGAGAGTCAGCCCCAGCATTTT.